The text below deals with one TCR beta chain. The data belong to a study of blood T cell repertoires in COVID-19. Study at large: PBMCs, B-cell-depleted T cells, or T cells provided the cDNA or gDNA that made up the material.

In the study's own analysis: Amplifying reference gene primers gave estimates of nucleated cell counts. The table came from immunoSEQ multiplex PCR; TCRdb's copy has only in-frame clones and leaves some out. Clonal size and the V and J genes are those of that table, whereas D and trimming came from the DNA. This sample has 75,000 or so clones, with 84% found just once. V was trimmed by 4 bases and J by 7 bases, leaving 14 bases between them. The CDR3 has 14 residues. Germline-derived CDR1 and CDR2 are SGHVS and FQNEAQ. Material: peripheral blood. The sequence was collected from a man between 50 and 59 years old with acute or convalescent COVID-19. V is TRBV7-8 and J is TRBJ2-1, with D maybe TRBD2 (6 bases). The DNA of the CDR3 is TGTGCCAGCAGCTCCGTTGGAGGAGGGAATGAGCAGTTCTTC. It specifies CASSSVGGGNEQFF.